This paragraph reports one T cell receptor beta chain. TCRdb's copy holds only in-frame clones and misses some; the assay was immunoSEQ multiplex PCR. The data hold about 55,000 clones, with 84% observed a single time. These data come from a study of OX40 agonist ivuxolimab in advanced cancers. V was pared by 3 bases and J by 1 base, with 6 bases between. This CDR3 comprises 13 residues. In germline, CDR1 is MNHEY, CDR2 SMNVEV (reference sequence). The chain uses TRBV27 and TRBJ2-5; D uncertain. This receptor was obtained from an adult with an advanced solid tumor such as melanoma, head and neck, liver or kidney cancer. This material consisted of CD4+ or CD8+ T cells sorted from blood, taken in a trial of the OX40 agonist ivuxolimab. DNA for the CDR3: TGTGCCAGCAGTTTTGGGCGCCAAGAGACCCAGTACTTC. Protein product: CASSFGRQETQYF.